This T cell receptor (beta chain) was found in a study of blood T cell repertoires in COVID-19. On the study more broadly: Researchers got acute and convalescent COVID-19 samples from the United States, Italy and Spain. PBMCs, B-cell-depleted T cells, or T cells provided the cDNA or gDNA that made up the material.

Cohorts were determined from participant-reported clinical history. The CDR3 contains 15 residues. Trimming took 3 bases from V and 2 from J, leaving 10 bases between them. Germline V CDR1 and CDR2: SGHTA, FQGNSA. Per the authors' pipeline: Amplification of reference gene primers was used by the study to estimate nucleated cell counts. TCRdb's table, derived via immunoSEQ multiplex PCR, lists solely in-frame clones and lacks some. V, J and clone size derive from that table, while D and trimming were established from the DNA sequence. This repertoire shows over 130,000 clones, approximately 84% found once; its top ten account for more than 3%.

This sequence was found in a woman between 45 and 65 years old with acute COVID-19. The chain employs TRBV7-2 and TRBJ2-2; D may be TRBD2 (5 bases). Sequenced: PBMCs or T cells enriched from blood (not recorded which). In DNA, the CDR3 is TGTGCCAGCAGCTTCGACTACCTTAACACCGGGGAGCTGTTTTTT. Amino acids: CASSFDYLNTGELFF.